This T cell receptor beta chain came from a study of Graves' ophthalmopathy and Graves' hyperthyroidism. Germline V CDR1 and CDR2: SGHTA, FQGTGA. Trimming shortened V by 3 bases and J by 4 bases, and 12 bases separated the two germline ends. The CDR3 is 15 amino acids. The authors amplified TCR beta CDR3 regions from RNA transcripts. Investigators did first-round RT-PCR with HTBI primers, then second-round multiplex PCR. TCRdb re-called the multiplex PCR reads with MiXCR, one entry per CDR3 protein. The sample lists over a million distinct CDR3 sequences; about two fifths were seen once. The hyperthyroidism patients, aged 18 to 65, had been newly diagnosed, with under 2 months' duration. Orbital computed tomography and thyroid ultrasound, along with TRAb, serum thyroxine and clinical symptoms, underpinned diagnosis. The sample holds a few counts of this clonotype.

The origin of this receptor is an adult man with Graves' hyperthyroidism. Material for sequencing was peripheral blood or thyroid tissue (not recorded which). The chain couples TRBV7-3 to TRBJ2-2, with D unresolved. The CDR3 sequence is CASSLVWQVTGELFF. For the CDR3, the DNA is TGTGCCAGCAGCTTGGTATGGCAGGTCACCGGGGAGCTGTTTTTT.